The T cell receptor (beta chain) described here comes from a study of graft-versus-host responses after intestinal transplantation (dated by TCRdb to about 2021). For context, the study as a whole: Multivisceral, liver-intestinal, or isolated intestinal transplants were received by the recipients. A cohort of about 26 intestinal transplant recipients, including one retransplant, was enrolled, and 3 patients lacking pretransplant specimens were excluded. To identify alloreactive clones, pre-transplant mixed lymphocyte reaction products were sequenced and then compared with unstimulated pre-transplant donor and recipient T cells. Rather than being sequenced by the commercial service, samples from a few later patients were sequenced in-house on an Illumina MiSeq and processed with MiXCR. A peak of at least 4% donor T cells among recipient peripheral blood mononuclear cells was the definition used for donor T cell macrochimerism. After intestinal transplantation, graft-versus-host and host-versus-graft alloreactive T cell clones were followed in the graft, circulation and bone marrow using bulk TCR-beta CDR3 sequencing. Anti-thymocyte globulin induction was given to all recipients, followed by maintenance tacrolimus and steroids for approximately 3 years.

To isolate intraepithelial and lamina propria lymphocytes from graft specimens, dithiothreitol, EDTA incubations and collagenase D digestion were used. Bulk TCR-beta sequencing was performed on serial intestinal graft biopsy specimens collected as late as 600 days after transplant. With respect to this clone: The clone's antigen remains unknown. No per-base quality is available; no much larger clone lies one base away.

The library was obtained by the immunoSEQ multiplex PCR assay. Adaptive Biotechnologies carried out high-throughput TCR-beta CDR3 sequencing of genomic DNA for most patients. Regarding the original processing steps: Adaptive's ImmunoSEQ software was the source of the TCR sequencing data for 15 to 20 patients, while three other patients were processed with MiXCR and VDJtools. Because the origin of CDR3 nucleotide sequences shared between donor and recipient could not be assigned, those sequences were removed. To count as alloreactive, a clone needed at least 2-fold expansion over unstimulated cells and a minimum CFSE-low frequency of 0.002% (template counts) or 0.001% (read counts). A clone was considered mappable if detected in the sequenced pre-transplant spleen, lymph node, or MLR CFSE-low populations of the donor or recipient. Cumulative frequency of alloreactive clones was calculated as a percentage of all sequences weighted by copy number. The immuneACCESS repertoire file appears here via TCRdb, limited to in-frame rearrangements. These files lack a portion of the clones; in checked studies, under half of the deficit traces to unresolved V genes, and the cause of the others is not known. That table furnishes V, J and clone size, whereas the DNA furnished D and trimming. In all, the sample holds tens of thousands of clones, and around 90% of those were seen once. The top ten hold roughly 17% of the sample.

Findings and caveats that apply to the study as a whole: The conclusions were limited by the relatively low number and heterogeneity of the intestinal transplant patients. High GvH to HvG T cell clonal ratios were observed in the allografts of patients with donor T cell macrochimerism. GvH clones were detected in recipient bone marrow, and some appeared earlier in ileal mucosa or blood, consistent with an intestinal mucosal origin. Early after transplant, declines in HvG clones were associated with peak levels of circulating GvH clones.

CDR3 length: 16 amino acids, cysteine to phenylalanine. The read is trimmed to its CDR3 DNA, 48 bases read in frame from base 1. According to the germline V gene, CDR1 reads SGHDN and CDR2 reads FVKESK. V lost 3 bases and J lost 0 bases, and the count of bases not matched to a germline gene is 7. The V and J genes are TRBV14 and TRBJ2-7; TRBD1 matches 8 bases in the middle. The receptor was derived from a human patient who received an intestinal transplant, so some T cells may come from the graft donor. Sequences were derived from ileum tissue, sampled around 190 days after intestinal transplant. CDR3 protein: CASSHRTGRYSYEQYF. The sequenced DNA is TGTGCCAGCAGCCATCGGACAGGGCGTTACTCCTACGAGCAGTACTTC.